This T cell receptor (beta chain) was retrieved from a study of cytomegalovirus exposure and HLA in healthy donors. Turning to the study itself: There were nearly 120 million unique TCR beta sequences, drawn from 180 million or so T cells, in an earlier analysis.

General observations from the study: Later analysis demonstrated an association between a missense DCLRE1C variant and TCR beta V- and J-gene trimming. In a later analysis, common viral pathogens appeared linked to several of the most significant clusters.

The PCR made use of 60 Vbeta and 13 Jbeta primers. Profiling relied on immunoSEQ multiplex PCR, and the TCRdb table lists in-frame clones only, not all of them. The table has 180,000 or so clones, approximately 78% seen once. Notes on this clone: Its cognate antigen is unknown.

There are 12 residues in the CDR3. The V end lost 6 bases, the J end lost 9 bases, and 12 bases lay between the germline ends. Per the germline V gene, CDR1 is SNHLY and CDR2 is FYNNEI. The sequencing input was PBMCs. The receptor's source is a woman between 45 and 65 years old in good health and CMV-seropositive. This sequence joins TRBV2 and TRBJ2-1, with a tentative D call TRBD2 (5 bases). CDR3 region: CASRIGSGEQFF. The CDR3 bases are TGTGCCAGCAGAATAGGGAGCGGTGAGCAGTTCTTC.